This T cell receptor beta chain is drawn from a study of early T cells in non-severe SARS-CoV-2 infection. The TCR library protocol attached unique molecular identifiers to the individual cDNA molecules. TCRdb re-analysed the 5' RACE reads in MiXCR, keeping a single row per CDR3 protein. The sample contains tens of thousands of distinct CDR3 sequences, roughly 10% of which appear only once. A note on this clonotype: Its target is unknown.

Study results and caveats: VDJdb matching skewed toward anti-spike CD8 responses, missing private and CD4 specificities.

The germline V and J ends were trimmed by 3 bases and 2 bases, with 4 bases remaining between them. CDR1 and CDR2 (germline): SGHVS, FQNEAQ. This CDR3 is 12 amino acids long. The V call is TRBV7-8, the J call TRBJ2-5; D remains unclear. The TCR sequence derives from an adult who was a healthcare worker with PCR-confirmed SARS-CoV-2 infection or an uninfected control (not recorded which). This material consisted of whole blood, taken at baseline. Written as DNA, the CDR3 is TGTGCCAGCAGCTTTGGACAAGAGACCCAGTACTTC. Protein sequence: CASSFGQETQYF.